The text below deals with one T cell receptor beta chain. Its antigen remains unidentified. Qualities for individual bases were not recorded, and no much larger clone is one base off. The data originate from a study of blood T cell repertoires in COVID-19 (dated by TCRdb to about 2020). For context, the study as a whole: Samples covering the acute and convalescent phases of COVID-19 were provided by collaborators in the United States, Italy and Spain. The prospective study material was composed of cDNA or gDNA derived from T cells, B-cell-depleted T cells, or PBMCs. Deeply sampled blood TCRbeta repertoires from subjects exposed to, actively infected with, or recovered from COVID-19 were included in the dataset. A freely available public database, intended as a resource for researchers studying the immune response to SARS-CoV-2, is where the repertoires were released. The samples were drawn from the first 160 participants of the ongoing ImmuneRACE study and from 1,254 subjects provided by 6 global collaborators. Sample metadata almost always included a de-identified subject ID, COVID-19 status, age in years and sex. Where available, HLA class I and class II types were taken from metadata supplied by the sample provider and were not determined by assay-based typing.

The CDR3 holds 14 amino acids from the cysteine to the phenylalanine. The entry retains the CDR3 DNA only, 42 bases that are in frame from base 1. V and J lose 2 bases and 0 bases, and a span of 7 bases separates them. According to the germline V gene (reference sequence), CDR1 reads SEHNR and CDR2 reads FQNEAQ. TCRbeta CDR3 regions were amplified from genomic DNA by means of the immunoSEQ Assay, a bias-controlled multiplex PCR. The published analysis was carried out like this. The number of nucleated cells in each sample was estimated from the amplification of reference gene primers within the assay. To quantify the absolute abundance of each unique TCRbeta CDR3 rearrangement, sequence reads were collapsed and filtered. Productive Simpson clonality was computed per sample as the square root of Simpson's diversity index over productive rearrangements. Imported from immuneACCESS, the table was reduced by TCRdb to in-frame sequences with V and J called. These copies leave out some clones; in studies compared against another copy, an unresolved V gene accounts for under half, and the cause of the remainder is not known. The V and J calls and the clone size are those of that table, but D and trimming were determined from the DNA. A total of 150,000 to 170,000 clones appear in this sample, about 83% of them only once. Over 10% of the sample goes to the ten largest clones.

At one collaborating source in Seattle, patients were enrolled during active infection and were followed longitudinally through the course of disease. The collaborating institutions used their own protocols to collect whole blood in K2EDTA tubes. For TCRbeta analysis, collaborator samples were shipped as frozen whole blood, as isolated PBMCs, or as DNA extracted from either sample type. What the research found in general, with its limitations: The amount of clinical and demographic metadata varied by source and participant and was provided uncurated.

The sequenced sample was peripheral blood. This clonotype was obtained from an older woman with COVID-19, enrolled during active disease. Recombination linked TRBV7-9 to TRBJ1-1; no D gene is confidently identified. The DNA sequence is as follows: TGTGCCAGCAGCTTAACTCCGTTGAACACTGAAGCTTTCTTT. This gives the protein CASSLTPLNTEAFF.